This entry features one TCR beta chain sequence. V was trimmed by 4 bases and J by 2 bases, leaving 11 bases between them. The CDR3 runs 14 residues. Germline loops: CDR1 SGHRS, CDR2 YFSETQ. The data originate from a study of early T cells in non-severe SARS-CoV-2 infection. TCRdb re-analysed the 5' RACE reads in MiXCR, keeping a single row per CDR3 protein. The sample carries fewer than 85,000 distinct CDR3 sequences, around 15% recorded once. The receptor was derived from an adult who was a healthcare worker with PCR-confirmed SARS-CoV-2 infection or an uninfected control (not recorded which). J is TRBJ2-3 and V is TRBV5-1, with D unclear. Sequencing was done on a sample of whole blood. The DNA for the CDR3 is TGCGCCAGCAGCCCGGATACATACACAGATACGCAGTATTTT. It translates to CASSPDTYTDTQYF.